These 10 T cell receptor beta chains share one sample of origin, sequenced in a study of CD8 T cells in Susac syndrome. Random-hexamer reverse transcription was applied to roughly 0.45 to 1 ug RNA. TCRdb passed the immunoSEQ multiplex PCR reads through MiXCR, listing each CDR3 protein once. The table includes around 170,000 distinct CDR3 sequences, roughly 94% detected once. The sequenced material came from CD4+ T cells from PBMCs. The receptors were sampled from a human donor in good health.

The chain has TRBV5-1 and TRBJ2-2; D not certain. The germline V and J ends were trimmed by 4 bases and 6 bases, with 10 bases remaining between them. This CDR3 has 13 residues. Germline CDR1 is SGHRS and CDR2 is YFSETQ. The CDR3 bases are TGCGCCAGCAGCGAACGACGGGCCGGGGAGCTGTTTTTT. Translated: CASSERRAGELFF.

This clonotype has only one observation. The V gene is TRBV6-6, the J gene TRBJ2-6; D is unresolved. Trimming removed 8 bases at V and 4 bases at J, with 9 bases between. This CDR3 is 13 amino acids long. CDR1 is MNHNY, CDR2 SVGAGI, per germline (reference sequence). This CDR3 is CASAAVGANVLTF. The CDR3, as DNA: TGTGCCAGCGCGGCGGTCGGGGCCAACGTCCTGACTTTC.

The table lists this clonotype with a count of one. The genes are TRBV2 and TRBJ2-5, with unresolved D. V lost 7 bases and J 5 bases, leaving 14 bases between the germline ends. This CDR3 is built from 13 residues. Germline V CDR1 and CDR2: SNHLY, FYNNEI. The DNA for the CDR3 is TGTGCCAGCAAGTTAGGAGAGGCGGAGACCCAGTACTTC. It is translated as CASKLGEAETQYF.

The rearrangement links TRBV7-8 to TRBJ2-4; no definite D call. Trimming removed 1 base from V and 2 bases from J, with 6 bases in between. Germline V CDR1 and CDR2: SGHVS, FQNEAQ. The length of the CDR3 is 14 residues. The CDR3 DNA reads TGTGCCAGCAGCTTAGGTGGAACCAAAAACATTCAGTACTTC. It codes for CASSLGGTKNIQYF. Full variable domain (missing parts from reference TRBV7-8 and TRBJ2-4): GAGVSQSPRYKVAKRGQDVALRCDPISGHVSLFWYQQALGQGPEFLTYFQNEAQLDKSGLPSDRFFAERPEGSVSTLKIQRTQQEDSAVYLCASSLGGTKNIQYFGAGTRLSVL.

The CDR3: CSGGEETQYF. CDR3 DNA: TGCAGCGGGGGGGAAGAGACCCAGTACTTC. The rearrangement joins TRBV29-1 to TRBJ2-5, with D perhaps matching TRBD2 (6 bases). V was shortened by 7 bases and J by 3 bases, with 6 bases between the two germline ends. This CDR3 contains 10 residues. Germline V lookup: CDR1 SQVTM, CDR2 ANQGSEA.

The genes are TRBV19 and TRBJ1-1; 9 bases agree with TRBD1. Germline values: CDR1 LNHDA, CDR2 SQIVND (reference sequence). V dropped 6 bases and J dropped 10; count of bases not matched to a gene: 15. The length of the CDR3 is 15 residues. This CDR3 is CASSPPGQGIPRAFF. CDR3 in DNA: TGTGCCAGTAGCCCTCCGGGACAGGGCATCCCTAGAGCTTTCTTT.

The chain combines TRBV18 with TRBJ2-3; D is possibly TRBD2 (6 bases). CDR3 length: 13 residues. V lost 5 bases to trimming and J lost 5 bases, with 11 bases between them. Germline loops: CDR1 KGHSH, CDR2 LQKENI. In nucleotides, the CDR3 is TGTGCCAGCTCAGCTCTAGCGAGAGATACGCAGTATTTT. Its protein is CASSALARDTQYF.

The rearrangement joins TRBV27 to TRBJ1-6; TRBD1 aligns across 9 bases. Germline V gene sequence: CDR1 MNHEY, CDR2 SMNVEV (reference sequence). V gave up 1 base and J gave up 9 bases; unmatched junction bases: 7. The CDR3 loop spans 16 amino acids. The CDR3 region is CASSLWGRQGGSPLHF. As DNA, the CDR3 is TGTGCCAGCAGTTTATGGGGTCGACAGGGGGGTTCACCCCTCCACTTT.

The chain's CDR3 is CASSFAGGDEQYF. In DNA, the CDR3 is TGTGCCAGCAGTTTCGCGGGAGGGGACGAGCAGTACTTC. The chain joins TRBV12-3 or TRBV12-4 to TRBJ2-7, with TRBD2 matching 9 bases. J was trimmed by 5 bases and V by 3 bases; bases with no gene match: 2. The CDR3 spans 13 residues.

V usage is TRBV6-1 and J usage is TRBJ1-6; no definite D call. Trimming pared 8 bases from V and 10 bases from J, leaving 15 bases between. This CDR3 has 13 residues. Germline CDR1 and CDR2: MNHNS and SASEGT. The CDR3 DNA is TGTGCCAGCGCCGTACCTACCGGGTCACCCCTCCACTTT. It encodes CASAVPTGSPLHF.